The 24 T cell receptor beta chains given below trace back to one sample, sequenced in a study of blood T cells in healthy people across ages. PCR was performed a second time for about 7 to 11 cycles using a sample-barcoded 5' primer and a J-beta primer mix. TCRdb reprocessed the 5' RACE reads with MiXCR, giving one entry per CDR3 protein. The sample carries some 880,000 distinct CDR3 sequences, around 36% recorded once. The specimen sequenced was blood. These receptors all stem from a man younger than 35 in good health.

This clonotype was picked up a small number of times. CDR3 in DNA: TGTGCCAGCAGCCAGGACAGCTCCTACAATGAGCAGTTCTTC. It yields the protein CASSQDSSYNEQFF. The rearrangement uses TRBV7-9 and TRBJ2-1; D might be TRBD1 (6 bases). The V end was cut by 5 bases, the J end by 0 bases, with 8 bases between. CDR1 SEHNR and CDR2 FQNEAQ come from the germline V gene (reference sequence). This CDR3 contains 14 residues.

The chain has TRBV7-2 and TRBJ2-5; TRBD2 matches at 10 bases. The CDR3 runs 15 residues. V was pared by 6 bases and J by 2 bases, with 6 bases of the junction left unmatched. Germline CDR1 SGHTA, CDR2 FQGNSA. The CDR3 sequence: CASSSSGGQQETQYF. Written as DNA, the CDR3 is TGTGCCAGCAGTAGTAGCGGGGGGCAGCAAGAGACCCAGTACTTC.

The V and J genes are TRBV4-2 and TRBJ2-3, with D perhaps TRBD2 (7 bases). This CDR3 contains 17 residues. The germline gives CDR1 LGHNA, CDR2 YNFKEQ. Trimming shortened V by 7 bases and J by 2 bases, and 22 bases separated the two germline ends. CDR3 sequence (DNA): TGTGCCAGCAAACGGGGGGATTTAGACAGGCTCACAGATACGCAGTATTTT. This sequence encodes CASKRGDLDRLTDTQYF.

This clonotype has at least ten counts. The CDR3 region is CAISQGPGQPQHF. In DNA form, the CDR3 reads TGTGCCATCAGCCAGGGTCCGGGTCAGCCCCAGCATTTT. This chain uses TRBV10-3 with TRBJ1-5, with D possibly matching TRBD1 (5 bases). The germline gives CDR1 ENHRY, CDR2 SYGVKD. The CDR3 has 13 residues. Trimming shortened V by 6 bases and J by 6 bases, and 12 bases separated the two germline ends.

A few counts support this clonotype. The chain has TRBV7-2 and TRBJ2-5; 11 nucleotides line up with TRBD2. The CDR3 runs to 18 residues. Germline trimming cut 2 bases from V and 1 base from J; bases unmatched to any gene: 9. CDR1 SGHTA and CDR2 FQGNSA come from the germline V gene. The chain's CDR3 is CASSLRELAGVRQETQYF. CDR3 DNA sequence: TGTGCCAGCAGCTTACGGGAACTAGCGGGGGTACGCCAAGAGACCCAGTACTTC.

This clonotype showed up just a few times. The V call is TRBV5-1, the J call TRBJ2-5; possibly TRBD1 for D (6 bases). The CDR3 runs to 17 residues. The V gene's germline CDR1 is SGHRS and CDR2 YFSETQ. Trimming took off 0 bases at V and 4 bases at J, with 19 bases between the two ends. The CDR3: CASSLAWGQSSGETQYF. In nucleotides, the CDR3 is TGCGCCAGCAGCTTGGCCTGGGGACAAAGTTCTGGAGAGACCCAGTACTTC. Variable domain in full (rest from reference TRBV5-1 and TRBJ2-5): KAGVTQTPRYLIKTRGQQVTLSCSPISGHRSVSWYQQTPGQGLQFLFEYFSETQRNKGNFPGRFSGRQFSNSRSEMNVSTLELGDSALYLCASSLAWGQSSGETQYFGPGTRLLVL.

This clonotype appeared many times. The gene calls are TRBV13 and TRBJ1-2; the D gene is possibly TRBD1 (5 bases). Germline CDR1 is PRHDT and CDR2 is FYEKMQ (reference sequence). The CDR3 totals 15 residues. Trimming left V 5 bases short and J 6 bases short, with 19 bases between. CDR3 coding DNA: TGTGCCAGCAGCGCCCTCGCGGGGCGAGGAGATGGCTACACCTTC. Its translation: CASSALAGRGDGYTF. Full variable domain (rest looked up from reference TRBV13 and TRBJ1-2): AAGVIQSPRHLIKEKRETATLKCYPIPRHDTVYWYQQGPGQDPQFLISFYEKMQSDKGSIPDRFSAQQFSDYHSELNMSSLELGDSALYFCASSALAGRGDGYTFGSGTRLTVV.

This rearrangement joins TRBV12-3 or TRBV12-4 to TRBJ1-4, with D possibly TRBD1 on 5 matching bases. The CDR3 has 14 amino acids. Deletions cut 3 bases from V and 7 bases from J, with 12 bases between. The CDR3 spells CASSFWGKSEKLFF. The CDR3 DNA follows: TGTGCCAGCAGTTTTTGGGGGAAAAGTGAAAAACTGTTTTTT.

This clonotype occurred many times. This sequence joins TRBV5-1 and TRBJ2-4; D not resolved. CDR1 and CDR2 from the germline V gene are SGHRS and YFSETQ. Trimming stripped 5 bases from V and 1 base from J, with 10 bases between. The CDR3 runs 14 residues. The CDR3 spells CASSQADAKNIQYF. The CDR3 DNA sequence: TGCGCCAGCAGTCAGGCCGATGCCAAAAACATTCAGTACTTC.

With respect to this clonotype: This may stem from a read error, because a much larger clone lies one nucleotide away. CDR3 sequence: CASSVGGLASEQYF. DNA of the CDR3: TGTGCCAGCAGCGTAGGGGGCCTAGCGTCAGAGCAGTACTTC. This rearrangement joins TRBV7-2 to TRBJ2-7; possible D gene TRBD1, 7 bases. CDR1 is SGHTA, CDR2 FQGNSA, per germline. This CDR3 has 14 amino acids. Trimming cost V 5 bases and J 7 bases, with 18 bases left between them.

The rearrangement uses TRBV11-2 and TRBJ1-2; 7 nucleotides agree with TRBD1. The CDR3 has 15 amino acids. Germline assignment: CDR1 SGHAT and CDR2 FQNNGV. V shed 0 bases and J 8 bases; nucleotides not matched to a gene: 9. The CDR3: CASSLEGSTGEGYTF. CDR3 DNA: TGTGCCAGCAGCTTAGAAGGGTCTACAGGGGAGGGCTACACCTTC.

The chain couples TRBV4-1 to TRBJ1-5; no clear D. CDR1 and CDR2 (germline): MGHRA, YSYEKL. The CDR3 consists of 16 residues. V lost 0 bases to trimming and J lost 0 bases, with 9 bases between them. The CDR3 loop reads CASSQEVGDSNQPQHF. DNA for the CDR3: TGCGCCAGCAGCCAAGAAGTTGGGGATAGCAATCAGCCCCAGCATTTT.

The rearrangement links TRBV3-1 to TRBJ2-2, with 9 nucleotides matching TRBD1. Germline V lookup: CDR1 LGHDT, CDR2 YNNKEL (reference sequence). Trimming removed 6 bases from V and 1 base from J; junction bases left unmatched: 3. The CDR3 runs to 15 residues. DNA for the CDR3: TGTGCCAGCAGGGGACAGGGAAAGAACACCGGGGAGCTGTTTTTT. It yields the protein CASRGQGKNTGELFF.

A word on this clonotype: This likely comes from a read error, as the CDR3 has no conserved phenylalanine or tryptophan at its end. The V and J genes are TRBV20-1 and TRBJ1-2, with D unresolved. The CDR3 is 15 residues long. Germline assignment: CDR1 DFQATT and CDR2 SNEGSKA (reference sequence). Trimming took off 3 bases at V and 1 base at J, with 15 bases between the two ends. This chain's CDR3 is CSASLSRVFNYGYTV. The CDR3 nucleotides are TGCAGTGCTAGTTTATCAAGGGTCTTTAACTATGGCTACACCGTC.

The sample holds a few counts of this clonotype. This chain connects TRBV12-3 or TRBV12-4 to TRBJ1-4; 7 bases fit TRBD1. The CDR3 consists of 16 residues. Trimming at V came to 5 bases and at J to 5 bases, leaving 11 bases not matched to a gene. The CDR3 nucleotides are TGTGCCAGCAGTCTCCGGGACAGTACCAAGAATGAAAAACTGTTTTTT. As protein: CASSLRDSTKNEKLFF.

This clonotype was seen a handful of times. The J gene is TRBJ1-4, the V gene TRBV7-2; D is uncertain. Germline CDR1 and CDR2: SGHTA and FQGNSA. The germline V and J ends were trimmed by 4 bases and 3 bases, with 12 bases remaining between them. This CDR3 is built from 15 residues. The CDR3: CASSSRGGANEKLFF. The CDR3 DNA sequence: TGTGCCAGCAGCTCCCGGGGAGGAGCTAATGAAAAACTGTTTTTT.

The sample holds a few counts of this clonotype. The gene calls are TRBV20-1 and TRBJ2-1, with 14 bases identical to TRBD2. This CDR3 spans 16 amino acids. V shed 0 bases, J shed 7 bases, and the junction held 5 bases outside the gene matches. CDR1 DFQATT and CDR2 SNEGSKA come from the germline V gene (reference sequence). The CDR3 DNA reads as TGCAGTGCTAGAGACCCGACTAGCGGGGGGGGGAATGAGCAGTTCTTC. Its protein product is CSARDPTSGGGNEQFF.

The sample holds a few counts of this clonotype. CDR3 in DNA: TGTGCCAGCAGCCAGGACAAAGAGACCCAGTACTTC. Protein sequence: CASSQDKETQYF. The chain is built from TRBV5-6 and TRBJ2-5, with TRBD1 as a possible D gene (5 bases). Per the germline V gene, CDR1 is SGHDT and CDR2 is YYEEEE. The CDR3 consists of 12 residues. V was trimmed by 4 bases and J by 3 bases, leaving 7 bases between them.

This clonotype was counted a few times. The chain has TRBV10-3 and TRBJ2-7; a possible D gene is TRBD1 (8 bases). This CDR3 contains 16 residues. The germline V gene has CDR1 ENHRY and CDR2 SYGVKD. V dropped 6 bases and J dropped 1 base, with 19 bases sitting between them. The CDR3: CAIRGGTGGGSYEQYF. The CDR3 nucleotides read TGTGCCATCAGGGGGGGGACAGGCGGTGGGTCCTACGAGCAGTACTTC.

This clonotype was detected only once. Given a much more abundant clone one base away, this may be a read error. The genes are TRBV20-1 and TRBJ2-1; D is possibly TRBD2 (6 bases). Per germline, CDR1 DFQATT and CDR2 SNEGSKA (reference sequence). Trimming removed 2 bases from V and 4 bases from J, with 15 bases in between. This CDR3 is built from 15 residues. CDR3 in amino acids: CSARPDAGSYNEQFF. CDR3 DNA: TGCAGTGCTAGACCCGACGCGGGATCTTACAATGAGCAGTTCTTC.

The V and J genes are TRBV5-6 and TRBJ2-6; tentatively, D is TRBD1 (5 bases). Germline assignment: CDR1 SGHDT and CDR2 YYEEEE. V was shortened by 4 bases and J by 0 bases, with 23 bases between the two germline ends. This CDR3 has 20 residues. CDR3: CASSPYAWQGSLSGANVLTF. The DNA of the CDR3 is TGTGCCAGCAGCCCGTATGCATGGCAGGGAAGTCTCTCTGGGGCCAACGTCCTGACTTTC.

The table lists this clonotype with many counts. The V call is TRBV6-1, the J call TRBJ1-1, with 7 bases identical to TRBD1. CDR3 length: 14 residues. CDR1 is MNHNS and CDR2 is SASEGT in the germline V gene. V was pared by 6 bases and J by 3 bases, with 7 bases of the junction left unmatched. The CDR3 DNA follows: TGTGCCAGCAGGCCCAGGGGGTGGGACACTGAAGCTTTCTTT. Amino acid sequence: CASRPRGWDTEAFF.

Only one count was recorded for this clonotype. V and J are TRBV7-2 and TRBJ2-7; tentative D call: TRBD2 (6 bases). CDR3 length: 17 residues. V was pared by 1 base and J by 4 bases, with 20 bases between. CDR1 and CDR2 (germline): SGHTA, FQGNSA. CDR3 loop: CASSLVGTFPAGYEQYF. The CDR3 coding sequence is TGTGCCAGCAGCTTAGTTGGGACTTTCCCTGCTGGGTACGAGCAGTACTTC.

A word on this clonotype: Compared with germline, one end of the junction differs, possibly owing to a read error. The chain couples TRBV5-1 to TRBJ2-1; 12 nucleotides match TRBD2. The germline V gene encodes CDR1 SGHRS and CDR2 YFSETQ. The CDR3 is 15 residues long. The CDR3 bases are TGCACCAGCAGCAACGGACTAGCGGGACTCAATGAGCAGTTCTTC. Encoded protein: CTSSNGLAGLNEQFF. Full variable domain (rest looked up from reference TRBV5-1 and TRBJ2-1): KAGVTQTPRYLIKTRGQQVTLSCSPISGHRSVSWYQQTPGQGLQFLFEYFSETQRNKGNFPGRFSGRQFSNSRSEMNVSTLELGDSALYLCTSSNGLAGLNEQFFGPGTRLTVL.